This entry lists 18 T cell receptor beta chains sequenced from one sample in a study of T cell responses to AZD1222 COVID-19 vaccine. Method: immunoSEQ multiplex PCR; TCRdb's copy keeps in-frame clones and lacks some. The data contain about 140,000 clones, under 95% of them singletons. The specimen was peripheral blood, collected on day 0 of AZD1222 vaccination. These receptors came from an adult in good health.

The chain joins TRBV5-4 to TRBJ1-6; D gene ambiguous. V was cut by 2 bases and J by 7 bases, with 13 bases left in between. The CDR3 runs 15 residues. Germline CDR1 reads SGHNT; CDR2 reads YYREEE (reference sequence). The CDR3 reads CASSFGGVGNSPLHF. Written as DNA, the CDR3 is TGTGCCAGCAGCTTTGGCGGGGTGGGAAATTCACCCCTCCACTTT. The full variable domain, rest sourced from reference TRBV5-4 and TRBJ1-6, is ETGVTQSPTHLIKTRGQQVTLRCSSQSGHNTVSWYQQALGQGPQFIFQYYREEENGRGNFPPRFSGLQFPNYSSELNVNALELDDSALYLCASSFGGVGNSPLHFGNGTRLTVT.

V and J are TRBV5-4 and TRBJ2-5; possibly TRBD1 or TRBD2 for D (6 bases each). Germline CDR1 SGHNT, CDR2 YYREEE (reference sequence). V was cut by 0 bases and J by 2 bases, with 11 bases left in between. The CDR3 is made up of 15 amino acids. This chain's CDR3 is CASSLGRGQQETQYF. CDR3 nucleotides: TGTGCCAGCAGCTTGGGTCGGGGGCAACAAGAGACCCAGTACTTC.

V gene TRBV7-8 combines with J gene TRBJ2-7; the D gene is possibly TRBD2 (6 bases). CDR1 and CDR2 (germline): SGHVS, FQNEAQ. Trimming stripped 3 bases from V and 1 base from J, with 10 bases between. The CDR3 totals 14 residues. Here the CDR3 DNA reads TGTGCCAGCAGCTTGGTCGGGACTTCCTACGAGCAGTACTTC. Its translation is CASSLVGTSYEQYF.

The V gene is TRBV6-2 or TRBV6-3, the J gene TRBJ1-2, with TRBD1 identical over 12 bases. The germline CDR1 and CDR2 sequences are MNHEY and SVGEGT. There are 17 residues in the CDR3. The junction had 12 bases not matched to a gene; V was cut back by 5 bases and J by 5 bases. CDR3 protein: CASSDGTGGYENYGYTF. Written as DNA, the CDR3 is TGTGCCAGCAGTGACGGGACAGGGGGCTATGAGAATTATGGCTACACCTTC.

The rearrangement links TRBV7-9 to TRBJ2-1; 9 bases map to TRBD2. V lost 5 bases, J lost 6 bases, and 8 bases stayed unmatched. The CDR3 is 15 residues long. Germline loops: CDR1 SEHNR, CDR2 FQNEAQ (reference sequence). DNA for the CDR3: TGTGCCAGCAGCACGGCGGGAGGGCCGGGCAATGAGCAGTTCTTC. Translating it yields CASSTAGGPGNEQFF.

V gene TRBV7-2 combines with J gene TRBJ1-1; no firm D call. This CDR3 has 13 amino acids. Trimming removed 2 bases from V and 1 base from J, with 5 bases in between. Germline assignment: CDR1 SGHTA and CDR2 FQGNSA. The CDR3 DNA reads TGTGCCAGCAGCTTACAGAAGAACACTGAAGCTTTCTTT. It specifies CASSLQKNTEAFF.

The chain links TRBV28 to TRBJ2-2; D unresolved. The germline gives CDR1 MDHEN, CDR2 SYDVKM. This CDR3 has 18 residues. The germline V and J ends were trimmed by 5 bases and 4 bases, with 23 bases remaining between them. The CDR3 coding sequence is TGTGCCAGCAGTCCCCGACTTCTCGGACGGCGAGGCACCGGGGAGCTGTTTTTT. Its protein product is CASSPRLLGRRGTGELFF.

CDR3 DNA: TGCGCCAGCAGCCTCCAACCCGGGGGCGACCAAGAGACCCAGTACTTC. Its protein product is CASSLQPGGDQETQYF. The chain combines TRBV5-1 with TRBJ2-5, with D tentatively TRBD1 or TRBD2 (6 bases each). Trimming took off 4 bases at V and 0 bases at J, with 16 bases between the two ends. CDR1 is SGHRS and CDR2 is YFSETQ in the germline V gene. The length of the CDR3 is 16 residues.

The gene calls are TRBV9 and TRBJ1-6, with D hard to call. The CDR3 is made up of 14 amino acids. The ends were cut back, 1 base at V and 0 bases at J, with 2 bases in the middle. Per germline, CDR1 SGDLS and CDR2 YYNGEE. The CDR3 reads CASSVRSYNSPLHF. CDR3 in DNA: TGTGCCAGCAGCGTACGCTCCTATAATTCACCCCTCCACTTT.

In DNA form, the CDR3 reads TGTGCCAGCAGTTTAAGATCAACCTACGAGCAGTACTTC. Encoded protein: CASSLRSTYEQYF. The J gene is TRBJ2-7, the V gene TRBV27; D is undetermined. CDR3 length equals 13 residues. The germline V and J ends were trimmed by 2 bases and 2 bases, with 7 bases remaining between them. Germline V gives CDR1 MNHEY, CDR2 SMNVEV (reference sequence).

This clone was seen a handful of times. The rearrangement links TRBV3-1 (or the pseudogene TRBV3-2) to TRBJ2-1, with D possibly matching TRBD2 (5 bases). Trimming removed 3 bases at V and 1 base at J, with 10 bases between. Per germline, CDR1 LGHDT and CDR2 YNNKEL (reference sequence). CDR3 length equals 15 residues. CDR3 sequence (DNA): TGTGCCAGCAGCCAGGGAGAGGTATCCTACAATGAGCAGTTCTTC. Protein sequence: CASSQGEVSYNEQFF.

The J gene is TRBJ2-3, the V gene TRBV18; D might be TRBD1 or TRBD2, each matching 6 bases. Germline V gene lookup returns CDR1 KGHSH and CDR2 LQKENI. The CDR3 contains 16 residues. Trimming removed 1 base at V and 0 bases at J, with 11 bases between. In nucleotides, the CDR3 is TGTGCCAGCTCACCACGGGGGGCGATTAGCACAGATACGCAGTATTTT. Residues: CASSPRGAISTDTQYF.

The V call is TRBV29-1, the J call TRBJ1-5; D remains ambiguous. The CDR3 is 12 residues long. Per germline, CDR1 SQVTM and CDR2 ANQGSEA. V lost 5 bases to trimming and J lost 0 bases, with 5 bases between them. CDR3 in DNA: TGCAGCGTTAGGGATAGCAATCAGCCCCAGCATTTT. Residues: CSVRDSNQPQHF. The complete variable domain, with remaining parts taken from reference TRBV29-1 and TRBJ1-5, reads SAVISQKPSRDICQRGTSLTIQCQVDSQVTMMFWYRQQPGQSLTLIATANQGSEATYESGFVIDKFPISRPNLTFSTLTVSNMSPEDSSIYLCSVRDSNQPQHFGDGTRLSIL.

The chain combines TRBV28 with TRBJ2-3; 13 nucleotides match TRBD2. Looked up from germline, CDR1 is MDHEN and CDR2 is SYDVKM. This CDR3 comprises 15 residues. Germline trimming cut 6 bases from V and 3 bases from J; bases unmatched to any gene: 3. Written as DNA, the CDR3 is TGTGCCAGCAGCAGGGGACTAGCGGGAACAGATACGCAGTATTTT. Its protein product is CASSRGLAGTDTQYF.

This chain connects TRBV19 to TRBJ1-2, with D possibly matching TRBD1 (6 bases). The CDR3 consists of 13 residues. The germline gives CDR1 LNHDA, CDR2 SQIVND (reference sequence). With 6 bases removed from V and 6 bases from J, the gap between germline ends came to 14 bases. The CDR3 protein is CASRKKQGNGYTF. The CDR3 DNA sequence: TGTGCCAGTAGGAAGAAACAGGGAAATGGCTACACCTTC.

In its sample, this clone was seen once. This chain uses TRBV7-3 with TRBJ2-5, with 9 bases identical to TRBD1. This CDR3 has 15 residues. V shed 5 bases and J 8 bases; nucleotides not matched to a gene: 12. Germline V lookup: CDR1 SGHTA, CDR2 FQGTGA. The CDR3 DNA reads as TGTGCCAGCAGCGCAGCCGGGACAGGGACTGAAACCCAGTACTTC. As protein: CASSAAGTGTETQYF.

This rearrangement joins TRBV4-1 to TRBJ1-4; D is undetermined. V lost 3 bases, J lost 10 bases, and 15 bases lay in between. There are 14 residues in the CDR3. Per the germline V gene, CDR1 is MGHRA and CDR2 is YSYEKL. CDR3: CASSQPRASVKLFF. DNA for the CDR3: TGCGCCAGCAGCCAGCCCCGGGCCTCGGTAAAACTGTTTTTT.

In its sample, this clone was seen many times. The V and J genes are TRBV10-2 and TRBJ2-1; unclear D gene. Per the germline V gene, CDR1 is WSHSY and CDR2 is SAAADI. Between the trimmed V and J ends, which lost 8 bases and 5 bases, there was a span of 10 bases. The CDR3 is 12 amino acids. CDR3 nucleotide sequence: TGCGCCAGCGCCCATTCCGACAATGAGCAGTTCTTC. The encoded protein is CASAHSDNEQFF.